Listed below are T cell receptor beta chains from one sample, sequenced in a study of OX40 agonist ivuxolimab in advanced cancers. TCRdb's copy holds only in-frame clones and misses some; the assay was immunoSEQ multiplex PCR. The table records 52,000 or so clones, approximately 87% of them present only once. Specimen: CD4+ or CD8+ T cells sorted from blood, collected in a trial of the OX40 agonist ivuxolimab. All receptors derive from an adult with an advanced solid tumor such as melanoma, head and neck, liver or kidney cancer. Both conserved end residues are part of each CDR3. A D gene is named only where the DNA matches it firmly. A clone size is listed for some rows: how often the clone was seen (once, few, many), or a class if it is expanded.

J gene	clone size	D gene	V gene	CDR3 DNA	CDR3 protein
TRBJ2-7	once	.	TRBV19	TGTGCCAGTAGTATAGGGACACCGGCCTACGAGCAGTACTTC	CASSIGTPAYEQYF
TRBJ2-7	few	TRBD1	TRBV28	TGTGCCACTCTGGACAGGGGCCCTTCCTACGAGCAGTACTTC	CATLDRGPSYEQYF
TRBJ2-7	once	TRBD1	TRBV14	TGTGCCAGCAGCCCAGGGGGTAGGACCTACGAGCAGTACTTC	CASSPGGRTYEQYF
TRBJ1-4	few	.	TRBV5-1	TGCGCCAGCAGCTTGATAGGGGGGCAAAATGAAAAACTGTTTTTT	CASSLIGGQNEKLFF
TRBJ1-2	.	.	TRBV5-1	TGCGCCAGCAGCCCGTGGTTGGGGAATACTAACTATGGCTACACCTTC	CASSPWLGNTNYGYTF
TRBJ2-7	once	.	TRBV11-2	TGTGCCAGCAGCGCCGGGACACCGTCCTACGAGCAGTACTTC	CASSAGTPSYEQYF
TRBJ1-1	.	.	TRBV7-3	TGTGCCAGCAGCTTGCCCCGACAGTATCCTGCTGGCACTGAAGCTTTCTTT	CASSLPRQYPAGTEAFF
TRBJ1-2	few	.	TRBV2	TGTGCCAGCAGTGTAGGTTCCTATCGCTACACCTTC	CASSVGSYRYTF
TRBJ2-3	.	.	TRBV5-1	TGCGCCAGCAGCTTGGGGGCCCTCACAGATACGCAGTATTTT	CASSLGALTDTQYF
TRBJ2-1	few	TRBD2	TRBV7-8	TGTGCCAGCAGCCCGATCGGGGGGGGCTCCTACAATGAGCAGTTCTTC	CASSPIGGGSYNEQFF
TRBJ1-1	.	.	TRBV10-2	TGCGCCAGCAGTGAACAGGGTGTCACTGAAGCTTTCTTT	CASSEQGVTEAFF
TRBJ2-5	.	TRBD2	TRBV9	TGTGCCAGCAGCGTAGAAGGTAGCGGGGGGGTTGGGACCCAGTACTTC	CASSVEGSGGVGTQYF
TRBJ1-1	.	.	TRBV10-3	TGTGCCATCAGTGAGCCCGACCGAAACACTGAAGCTTTCTTT	CAISEPDRNTEAFF
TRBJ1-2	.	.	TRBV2	TGTGCCAGCATGTATGCCTATGGCTACACCTTC	CASMYAYGYTF
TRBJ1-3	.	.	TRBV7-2	TGTGCCAGCAGCTTAGAGTGGGTCTCTGGAAACACCATATATTTT	CASSLEWVSGNTIYF
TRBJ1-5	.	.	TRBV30	TGTGCCTGGAGTAGGACAGATAGCAATCAGCCCCAGCATTTT	CAWSRTDSNQPQHF
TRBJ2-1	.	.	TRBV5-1	TGCGCCAGCAGCTCCCAGGGTGGAGGGTACAATGAGCAGTTCTTC	CASSSQGGGYNEQFF
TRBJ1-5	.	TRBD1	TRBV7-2	TGTGCCAGCAGCTTATCAGGGGGCAGCCAGCCCCAGCATTTT	CASSLSGGSQPQHF
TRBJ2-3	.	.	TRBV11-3	TGTGCCAGCAGCTTAGACCAGACAACCTCTTTCGGCACAGATACGCAGTATTTT	CASSLDQTTSFGTDTQYF
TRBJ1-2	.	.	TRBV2	TGTGCCAGCAGTTCCCGTCAGGGTGACTATGGCTACACCTTC	CASSSRQGDYGYTF
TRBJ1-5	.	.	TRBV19	TGTGCCAGTAGTATAGGGTCACGCAATCAGCCCCAGCATTTT	CASSIGSRNQPQHF
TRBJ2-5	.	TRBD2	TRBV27	TGTGCCAGCAGTCGCCGACTAGCGGGGGGGCTTAGGGGGGAGACCCAGTACTTC	CASSRRLAGGLRGETQYF
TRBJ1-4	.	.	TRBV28	TGTGCCAGCAGCTCCGGGACGGATGAAAAACTGTTTTTT	CASSSGTDEKLFF
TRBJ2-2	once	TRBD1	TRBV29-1	TGCAGCGTTGCTCGGGACAGGGTATTAGGGGAGCTGTTTTTT	CSVARDRVLGELFF
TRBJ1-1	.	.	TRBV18	TGTGCCAGCTCACCGAGGCAGGAAATAAACACTGAAGCTTTCTTT	CASSPRQEINTEAFF
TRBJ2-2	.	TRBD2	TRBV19	TGTGCCAGTCGGGCTAGCGGGGGCGCGAACACCGGGGAGCTGTTTTTT	CASRASGGANTGELFF
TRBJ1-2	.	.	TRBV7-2	TGTGCCAGCAGCCCTATGGGGACCTCTAACTATGGCTACACCTTC	CASSPMGTSNYGYTF
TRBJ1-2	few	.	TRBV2	TGTGCCAGCAGTGAAGCGAAAGGAGGCTACACCTTC	CASSEAKGGYTF
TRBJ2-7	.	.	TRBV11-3	TGTGCCAGCAGCCCTGAGGGCGGGTCCGGTATTAACGAGCAGTACTTC	CASSPEGGSGINEQYF
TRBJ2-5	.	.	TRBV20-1	TGCAGTGCTTACAAGGGGGAGACCCAGTACTTC	CSAYKGETQYF
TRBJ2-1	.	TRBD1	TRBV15	TGTGCCACCAGCAGAGATACAGGACAGGGCAGTGAGCAGTTCTTC	CATSRDTGQGSEQFF
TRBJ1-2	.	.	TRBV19	TGTGCCAGTAGCGATTTACGGGGCTACACCTTC	CASSDLRGYTF
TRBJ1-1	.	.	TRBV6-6	TGTGCCAGCAGTTATAGGGACACTGAAGCTTTCTTT	CASSYRDTEAFF
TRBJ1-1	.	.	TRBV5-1	TGCGCCAGCAGCTTCAGCGGGGTTGAGAACACTGAAGCTTTCTTT	CASSFSGVENTEAFF
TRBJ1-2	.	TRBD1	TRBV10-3	TGTGCCAGCACGCCGGACAGGGAATGGGGCTACACCTTC	CASTPDREWGYTF
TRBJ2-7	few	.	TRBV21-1	TGTGCCACCCAGAGGGGGGACCCGGACAAGGTACCGGGCGAGCAGTACTTC	CATQRGDPDKVPGEQYF
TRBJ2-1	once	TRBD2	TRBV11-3	TGTGCCAGCAGCTTTAGCGGGGGTGGATACAATGAGCAGTTCTTC	CASSFSGGGYNEQFF
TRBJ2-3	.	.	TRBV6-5	TGTGCCAGCAGCCGGACCCTAGGGGGGGATACGCAGTATTTT	CASSRTLGGDTQYF
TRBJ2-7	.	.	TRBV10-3	TGTGCCATCAGCCGGGACGGAGGCTCCTACGAGCAGTACTTC	CAISRDGGSYEQYF
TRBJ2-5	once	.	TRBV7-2	TGTGCCAGCAGCTCGGGCCGCCAAGAGACCCAGTACTTC	CASSSGRQETQYF
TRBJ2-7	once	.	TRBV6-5	TGTGCCAGCAGTTACGACGGGTCAGGGACCTACGAGCAGTACTTC	CASSYDGSGTYEQYF
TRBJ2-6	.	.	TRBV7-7	TGTGCTAGCAGCTTAGTGGCTGGGGCCAACGTCCTGACTTTC	CASSLVAGANVLTF
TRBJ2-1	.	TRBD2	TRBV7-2	TGTGCCAGCAGCTTAATCACTGGACTAGCGGGGGGGCCCGGGTTCTTC	CASSLITGLAGGPGFF
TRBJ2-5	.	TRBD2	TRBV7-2	TGTGCCAGCAGCCCGATAGCGGGCAGGGAGACCCAGTACTTC	CASSPIAGRETQYF